Below are 23 T cell receptor beta chains sequenced from a single sample in a study of cytomegalovirus exposure and HLA in healthy donors. Clones were read by immunoSEQ multiplex PCR, and TCRdb kept only the in-frame ones, dropping some. The table records 65,000 to 75,000 clones, 80% to 95% of them present only once. Input material: PBMCs. The receptor source for this set is a man aged 18 to 29 in good health and CMV-seropositive.

CDR3 coding DNA: TGCGCCACCCGATTGACAGGGATCCACACAGATACGCAGTATTTT. As protein: CATRLTGIHTDTQYF. J is TRBJ2-3 and V is TRBV5-1, with 7 bases matching TRBD1. CDR3 length: 15 residues. CDR1 SGHRS and CDR2 YFSETQ come from the germline V gene. V was clipped by 9 bases and J by 2 bases; unmatched bases: 12.

This chain joins TRBV15 and TRBJ2-1, with TRBD2 as a possible D gene (5 bases). Germline V gene data show CDR1 as LNHNV and CDR2 as YYDKDF (reference sequence). CDR3 length: 12 amino acids. The ends were cut back, 3 bases at V and 9 bases at J, with 9 bases in the middle. CDR3 bases: TGTGCCACCAGCAGGATCGGGGTTGAGCAGTTCTTC. This sequence encodes CATSRIGVEQFF.

J is TRBJ2-3 and V is TRBV11-3; TRBD2 matches 8 bases. Germline CDR1 is SGHNT and CDR2 is YENEEA. The CDR3 totals 15 residues. After removal of 6 bases from V and 5 bases from J, the junction contained 10 bases not matched to a gene. CDR3 coding DNA: TGTGCCAGCAGTCCCAGCGGGAGTACACGAGATACGCAGTATTTT. This gives the protein CASSPSGSTRDTQYF.

This clone was counted once. The rearrangement uses TRBV18 and TRBJ2-5; no reliable D call. The V and J ends lost 5 bases and 2 bases respectively, with 9 bases between them. The CDR3 has 13 amino acids. CDR1 KGHSH and CDR2 LQKENI come from the germline V gene. The CDR3 protein is CASSNSQQETQYF. CDR3 nucleotide sequence: TGTGCCAGCTCAAACAGCCAACAAGAGACCCAGTACTTC.

The CDR3 DNA reads as TGTGCCAGCAGCCTGTCGGGCGGAGGGTTGCATGAGCAGTTCTTC. This gives the protein CASSLSGGGLHEQFF. The chain couples TRBV5-4 to TRBJ2-1, with D maybe TRBD2 (6 bases). V was pared by 4 bases and J by 8 bases, with 19 bases between. The V gene's germline CDR1 is SGHNT and CDR2 YYREEE (reference sequence). This CDR3 is built from 15 residues.

The V call is TRBV25-1, the J call TRBJ2-3; tentatively, D is TRBD1 (6 bases). Germline values: CDR1 MGHDK, CDR2 SYGVNS. The CDR3 is 15 residues long. Deletions cut 0 bases from V and 1 base from J, with 8 bases between. CDR3 coding DNA: TGTGCCAGCAGTGAATACAGGGGAGGCACAGATACGCAGTATTTT. Encoded protein: CASSEYRGGTDTQYF.

The chain uses TRBV7-6 and TRBJ1-5; the match to TRBD1 covers 8 bases. The V and J ends lost 5 bases and 4 bases, in that order; junction bases with no gene match: 7. The CDR3 runs to 15 residues. In germline, CDR1 is SGHVS, CDR2 FNYEAQ. The CDR3 DNA follows: TGTGCCAGCAGCAAAGACAGGGGCGGTAATCAGCCCCAGCATTTT. Translated, it gives CASSKDRGGNQPQHF. The full variable domain, its missing parts supplied by reference TRBV7-6 and TRBJ1-5, is GAGVSQSPRYKVTKRGQDVALRCDPISGHVSLYWYRQALGQGPEFLTYFNYEAQQDKSGLPNDRFSAERPEGSISTLTIQRTEQRDSAMYRCASSKDRGGNQPQHFGDGTRLSIL.

The V and J genes are TRBV28 and TRBJ1-5; 7 bases match TRBD1. V lost 2 bases, J lost 2 bases, and 3 bases stayed unmatched. The germline gives CDR1 MDHEN, CDR2 SYDVKM. The CDR3 contains 15 residues. The CDR3 coding sequence is TGTGCCAGCAGTTTAGGCAGGGGGGGCAATCAGCCCCAGCATTTT. This gives the protein CASSLGRGGNQPQHF. Combining the CDR3 with reference TRBV28 and TRBJ1-5 gives the whole variable domain DVKVTQSSRYLVKRTGEKVFLECVQDMDHENMFWYRQDPGLGLRLIYFSYDVKMKEKGDIPEGYSVSREKKERFSLILESASTNQTSMYLCASSLGRGGNQPQHFGDGTRLSIL.

This clone was observed once. The chain couples TRBV7-6 to TRBJ1-3; TRBD1 aligns across 8 bases. Per the germline V gene, CDR1 is SGHVS and CDR2 is FNYEAQ. V was pared by 3 bases and J by 0 bases, with 4 bases of the junction left unmatched. This CDR3 region has 16 residues. The CDR3 region is CASSLGQASSGNTIYF. CDR3 bases: TGTGCCAGCAGCTTGGGACAGGCAAGCTCTGGAAACACCATATATTTT.

The chain recombines TRBV7-2 with TRBJ2-7, with D tentatively TRBD2 (5 bases). Trimming cost V 5 bases and J 3 bases, with 14 bases left between them. This CDR3 region has 14 residues. CDR1 and CDR2 from the germline V gene are SGHTA and FQGNSA. CDR3 loop: CASSLVRAFYEQYF. CDR3 coding DNA: TGTGCCAGCAGCCTGGTGAGGGCCTTCTACGAGCAGTACTTC.

The chain is built from TRBV7-3 and TRBJ2-1; the D gene is possibly TRBD2 (6 bases). Germline V gene data show CDR1 as SGHTA and CDR2 as FQGTGA. V gave up 2 bases and J gave up 7 bases, with 12 bases separating them. This CDR3 contains 14 residues. This chain's CDR3 is CASSLGTPGNEQFF. DNA of the CDR3: TGTGCCAGCAGCTTAGGGACTCCGGGAAATGAGCAGTTCTTC.

V is TRBV5-1 and J is TRBJ2-7; TRBD1 might be the D (5 bases). Germline V gene sequence: CDR1 SGHRS, CDR2 YFSETQ. With 0 bases removed from V and 2 bases from J, the gap between germline ends came to 9 bases. The CDR3 length is 14 residues. CDR3 DNA sequence: TGCGCCAGCAGCTTGGGCCCAGGGACCTACGAGCAGTACTTC. As protein: CASSLGPGTYEQYF. The whole variable domain, remainder taken from reference TRBV5-1 and TRBJ2-7, is KAGVTQTPRYLIKTRGQQVTLSCSPISGHRSVSWYQQTPGQGLQFLFEYFSETQRNKGNFPGRFSGRQFSNSRSEMNVSTLELGDSALYLCASSLGPGTYEQYFGPGTRLTVT.

V usage is TRBV6-4 and J usage is TRBJ2-1, with 7 nucleotides matching TRBD1. V shed 6 bases, J shed 9 bases, and the junction held 8 bases outside the gene matches. Germline V gene data show CDR1 as MRHNA and CDR2 as SNTAGT. This CDR3 is built from 13 residues. The CDR3 nucleotides are TGTGCCAGCAGCGCCGAGCCAGGGGGTGAGCAGTTCTTC. Its translation is CASSAEPGGEQFF.

The chain carries TRBV5-1 and TRBJ2-7; the match to TRBD2 covers 7 bases. Germline CDR1 and CDR2: SGHRS and YFSETQ. This CDR3 has 14 residues. The V and J ends lost 4 bases and 6 bases, in that order; junction bases with no gene match: 10. Here the CDR3 DNA reads TGCGCCAGCAGCCCTGGGAGGGTCGTCGGCGAGCAGTACTTC. It is translated as CASSPGRVVGEQYF.

The CDR3 reads CASSEAGNSYEQYF. The CDR3 DNA reads as TGTGCCAGCAGTGAAGCCGGGAATTCCTACGAGCAGTACTTC. The rearrangement links TRBV6-1 to TRBJ2-7; D is possibly TRBD2 (5 bases). Deletions cut 0 bases from V and 1 base from J, with 7 bases between. The germline gives CDR1 MNHNS, CDR2 SASEGT. The CDR3 loop spans 14 amino acids.

This rearrangement joins TRBV6-5 to TRBJ2-7; D gene unclear. The CDR3 has 11 amino acids. The germline V gene encodes CDR1 MNHEY and CDR2 SVGAGI. V lost 5 bases and J lost 4, with 6 bases in between. Here the CDR3 DNA reads TGTGCCAGCAGTGCGCGGTACGAGCAGTACTTC. Protein: CASSARYEQYF.

V and J are TRBV19 and TRBJ2-7; TRBD1 matches at 9 bases. The V segment lost 5 bases and the J segment 5 bases; nucleotides outside the gene matches: 7. The germline V gene has CDR1 LNHDA and CDR2 SQIVND (reference sequence). This CDR3 has 14 amino acids. This chain's CDR3 is CASSGTGRRNEQYF. CDR3 coding DNA: TGTGCCAGTAGTGGGACAGGGAGGCGCAACGAGCAGTACTTC.

The V and J genes are TRBV4-1 and TRBJ2-2, with a tentative D call TRBD2 (5 bases). Germline V gene data show CDR1 as MGHRA and CDR2 as YSYEKL. V was shortened by 4 bases and J by 1 base, with 10 bases between the two germline ends. The CDR3 length is 15 residues. This CDR3 reads CASSRSEGNTGELFF. The DNA of the CDR3 is TGCGCCAGCAGCCGGTCCGAGGGGAACACCGGGGAGCTGTTTTTT.

This clone has a single count. The chain combines TRBV19 with TRBJ2-3; D gene uncertain. CDR1 is LNHDA and CDR2 is SQIVND in the germline V gene (reference sequence). The CDR3 runs to 13 residues. V lost 0 bases to trimming and J lost 6 bases, with 7 bases between them. CDR3: CASSIEPEDTQYF. CDR3 in DNA: TGTGCCAGTAGTATAGAACCTGAGGATACGCAGTATTTT.

The gene calls are TRBV11-2 and TRBJ2-1; D may be TRBD2 (6 bases). Per germline, CDR1 SGHAT and CDR2 FQNNGV. This CDR3 region has 16 residues. The V end was cut by 3 bases, the J end by 2 bases, with 14 bases between. The CDR3 loop reads CASSLRLAHPYNEQFF. Here the CDR3 DNA reads TGTGCCAGCAGCTTGAGGCTAGCGCATCCCTACAATGAGCAGTTCTTC.

The chain joins TRBV6-4 to TRBJ2-1; possibly TRBD2 for D (5 bases). With 4 bases removed from V and 2 bases from J, the gap between germline ends came to 6 bases. Germline V CDR1 and CDR2: MRHNA, SNTAGT. The CDR3 length is 13 residues. The CDR3 nucleotides are TGTGCCAGCAGTGTCGGGACCTACAATGAGCAGTTCTTC. It translates to CASSVGTYNEQFF.

The rearrangement joins TRBV2 to TRBJ2-2; weak D call: TRBD2 (6 bases). V gave up 6 bases and J gave up 5 bases, with 13 bases separating them. The germline CDR1 and CDR2 sequences are SNHLY and FYNNEI. CDR3 length equals 14 residues. Written as DNA, the CDR3 is TGTGCCAGCAGCCTCGATAGCGGTACCGGGGAGCTGTTTTTT. This codes for CASSLDSGTGELFF.

This chain uses TRBV9 with TRBJ1-2; D is perhaps TRBD1 (6 bases). Germline V CDR1 and CDR2: SGDLS, YYNGEE. The ends were cut back, 4 bases at V and 4 bases at J, with 14 bases in the middle. This CDR3 has 14 amino acids. CDR3 in amino acids: CASSMTTGSYGYTF. DNA of the CDR3: TGTGCCAGCAGCATGACTACAGGGTCCTATGGCTACACCTTC.